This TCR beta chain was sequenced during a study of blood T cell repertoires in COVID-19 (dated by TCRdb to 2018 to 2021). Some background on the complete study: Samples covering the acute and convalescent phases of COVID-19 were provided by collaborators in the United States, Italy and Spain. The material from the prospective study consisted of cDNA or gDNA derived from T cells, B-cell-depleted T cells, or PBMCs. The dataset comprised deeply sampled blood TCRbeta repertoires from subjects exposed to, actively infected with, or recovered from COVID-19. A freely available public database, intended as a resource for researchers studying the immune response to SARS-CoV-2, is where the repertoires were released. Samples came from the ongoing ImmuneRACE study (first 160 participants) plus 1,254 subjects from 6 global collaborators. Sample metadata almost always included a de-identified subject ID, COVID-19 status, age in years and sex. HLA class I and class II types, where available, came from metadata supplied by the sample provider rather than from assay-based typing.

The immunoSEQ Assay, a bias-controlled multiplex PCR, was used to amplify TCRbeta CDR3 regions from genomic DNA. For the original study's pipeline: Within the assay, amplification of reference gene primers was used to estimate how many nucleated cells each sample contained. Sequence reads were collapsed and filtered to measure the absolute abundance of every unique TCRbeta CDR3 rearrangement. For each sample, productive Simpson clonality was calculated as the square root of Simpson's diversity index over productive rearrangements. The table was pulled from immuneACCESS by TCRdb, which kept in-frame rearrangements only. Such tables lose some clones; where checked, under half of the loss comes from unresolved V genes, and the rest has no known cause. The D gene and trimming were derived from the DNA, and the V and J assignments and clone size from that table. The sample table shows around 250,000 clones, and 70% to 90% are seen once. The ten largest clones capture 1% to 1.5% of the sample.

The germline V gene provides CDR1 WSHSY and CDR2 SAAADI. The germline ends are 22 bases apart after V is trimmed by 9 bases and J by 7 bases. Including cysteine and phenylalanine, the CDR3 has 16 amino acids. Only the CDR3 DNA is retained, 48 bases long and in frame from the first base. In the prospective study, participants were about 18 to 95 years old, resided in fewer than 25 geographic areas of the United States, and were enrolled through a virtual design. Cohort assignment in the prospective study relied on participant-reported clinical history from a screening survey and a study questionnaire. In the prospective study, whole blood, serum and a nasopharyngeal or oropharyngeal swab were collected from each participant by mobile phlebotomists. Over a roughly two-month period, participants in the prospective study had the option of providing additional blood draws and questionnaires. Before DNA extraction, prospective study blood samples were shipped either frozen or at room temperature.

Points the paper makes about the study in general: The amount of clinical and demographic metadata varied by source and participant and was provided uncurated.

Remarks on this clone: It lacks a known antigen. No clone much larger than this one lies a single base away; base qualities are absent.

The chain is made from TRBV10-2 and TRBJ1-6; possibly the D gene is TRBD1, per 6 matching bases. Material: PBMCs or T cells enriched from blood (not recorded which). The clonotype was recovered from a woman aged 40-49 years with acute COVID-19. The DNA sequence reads TGCGCCAGTAGATACCAGACAGGCGACGGGAATTCACCCCTCCACTTT. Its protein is CASRYQTGDGNSPLHF.